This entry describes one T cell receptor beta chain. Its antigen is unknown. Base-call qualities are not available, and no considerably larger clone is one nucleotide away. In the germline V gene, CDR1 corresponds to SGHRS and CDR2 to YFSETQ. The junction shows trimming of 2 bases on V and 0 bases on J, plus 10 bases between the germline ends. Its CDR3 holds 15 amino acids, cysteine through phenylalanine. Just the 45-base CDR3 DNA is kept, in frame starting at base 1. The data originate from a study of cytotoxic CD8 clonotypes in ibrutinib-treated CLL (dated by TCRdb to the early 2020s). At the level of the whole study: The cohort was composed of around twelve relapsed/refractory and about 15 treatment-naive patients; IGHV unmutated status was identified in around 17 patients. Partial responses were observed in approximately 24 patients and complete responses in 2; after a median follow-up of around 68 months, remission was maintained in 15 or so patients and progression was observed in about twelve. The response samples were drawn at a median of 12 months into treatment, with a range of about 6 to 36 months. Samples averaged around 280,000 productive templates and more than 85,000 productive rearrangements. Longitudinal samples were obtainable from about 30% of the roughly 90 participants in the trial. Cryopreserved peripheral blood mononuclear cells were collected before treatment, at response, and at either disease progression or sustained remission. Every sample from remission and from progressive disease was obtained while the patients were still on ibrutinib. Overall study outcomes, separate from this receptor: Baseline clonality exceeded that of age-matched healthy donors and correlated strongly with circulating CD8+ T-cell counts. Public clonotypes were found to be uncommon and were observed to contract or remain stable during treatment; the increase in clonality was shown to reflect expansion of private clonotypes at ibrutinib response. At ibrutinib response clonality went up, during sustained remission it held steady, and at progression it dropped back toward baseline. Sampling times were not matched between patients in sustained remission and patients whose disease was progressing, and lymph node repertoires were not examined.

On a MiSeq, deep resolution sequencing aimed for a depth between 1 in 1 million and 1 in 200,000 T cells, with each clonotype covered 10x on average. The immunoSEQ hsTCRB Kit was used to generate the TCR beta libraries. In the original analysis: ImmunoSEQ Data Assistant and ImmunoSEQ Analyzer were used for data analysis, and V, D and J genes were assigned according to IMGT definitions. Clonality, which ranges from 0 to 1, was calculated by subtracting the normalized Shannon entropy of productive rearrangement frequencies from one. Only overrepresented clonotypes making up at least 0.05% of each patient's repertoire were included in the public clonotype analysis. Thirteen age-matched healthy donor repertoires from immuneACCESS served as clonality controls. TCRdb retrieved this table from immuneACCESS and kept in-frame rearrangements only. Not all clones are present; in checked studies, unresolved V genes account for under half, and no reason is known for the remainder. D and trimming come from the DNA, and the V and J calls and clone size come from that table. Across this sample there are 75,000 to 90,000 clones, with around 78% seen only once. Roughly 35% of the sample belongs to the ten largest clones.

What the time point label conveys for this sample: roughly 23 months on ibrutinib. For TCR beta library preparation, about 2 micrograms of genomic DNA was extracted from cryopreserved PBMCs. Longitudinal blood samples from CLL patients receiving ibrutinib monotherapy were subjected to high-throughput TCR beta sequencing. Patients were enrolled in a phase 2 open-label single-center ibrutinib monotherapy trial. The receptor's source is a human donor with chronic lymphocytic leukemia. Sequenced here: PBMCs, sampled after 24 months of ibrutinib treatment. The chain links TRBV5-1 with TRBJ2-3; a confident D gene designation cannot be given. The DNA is TGCGCCAGCAGCTTAGGAGCGCAGAGCACAGATACGCAGTATTTT. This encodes CASSLGAQSTDTQYF.